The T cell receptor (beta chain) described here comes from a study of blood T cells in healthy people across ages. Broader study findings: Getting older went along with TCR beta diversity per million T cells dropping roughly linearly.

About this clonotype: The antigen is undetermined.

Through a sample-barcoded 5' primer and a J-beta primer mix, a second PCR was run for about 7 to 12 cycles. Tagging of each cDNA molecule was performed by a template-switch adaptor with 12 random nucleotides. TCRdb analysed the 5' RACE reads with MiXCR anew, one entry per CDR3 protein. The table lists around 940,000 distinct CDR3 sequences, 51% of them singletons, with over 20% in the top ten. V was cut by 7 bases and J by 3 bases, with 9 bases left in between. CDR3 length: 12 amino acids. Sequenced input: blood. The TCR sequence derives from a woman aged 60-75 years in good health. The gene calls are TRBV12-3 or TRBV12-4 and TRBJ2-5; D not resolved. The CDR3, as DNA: TGTGCCAGCATCGGGCAGAAAGAGACCCAGTACTTC. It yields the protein CASIGQKETQYF.